This T cell receptor (beta chain) originates from a study of CD8 T cells in ankylosing spondylitis. This clonotype was counted only a few times. Looked up from germline, CDR1 is SGHTA and CDR2 is FQGNSA. CDR3 length: 16 residues. V lost 3 bases and J lost 10; bases outside the gene matches: 9. TCRdb independently ran MiXCR on the 5' RACE reads; one entry per CDR3 protein. The sample has about 240,000 distinct CDR3 sequences, approximately 9% seen once. This clonotype was sampled from a male donor with ankylosing spondylitis or in good health (not recorded which). The sequenced sample was blood, either unsorted or a sorted T cell fraction (not recorded which). The chain couples TRBV7-2 to TRBJ2-1; 13 nucleotides line up with TRBD2. The CDR3 DNA follows: TGTGCCAGCAGCTTCCAGACTAGCGGGAGGCGCAGGGAGCAGTTCTTC. Protein: CASSFQTSGRRREQFF. The full variable domain, its missing parts supplied by reference TRBV7-2 and TRBJ2-1, is GAGVSQSPSNKVTEKGKDVELRCDPISGHTALYWYRQSLGQGLEFLIYFQGNSAPDKSGLPSDRFSAERTGGSVSTLTIQRTQQEDSAVYLCASSFQTSGRRREQFFGPGTRLTVL.